The rows below give T cell receptor beta chains drawn from one sample of a study of OX40 agonist ivuxolimab in advanced cancers. Produced via immunoSEQ multiplex PCR; TCRdb's table is partial and in-frame only. Among 71,000 or so clones, approximately 80% were seen once, and the ten largest hold approximately 8%. The sample here was CD4+ or CD8+ T cells sorted from blood, taken in a trial of the OX40 agonist ivuxolimab. The receptors here all came from an adult with an advanced solid tumor such as melanoma, head and neck, liver or kidney cancer. Each CDR3 is given with its conserved first and last residue. The order of the fields is clone size, V gene, D gene, J gene, CDR3 protein, CDR3 DNA. The D gene is left open where the match is weak. The size field is filled for only some rows; it gives once, few, many or a size class.

>few|TRBV23-1|TRBD1|TRBJ2-7
CASSPPRDRGYEQYF
TGCGCCAGCAGTCCCCCCAGGGACAGGGGTTACGAGCAGTACTTC
>-|TRBV6-1|-|TRBJ2-7
CASKPDRATYEQYF
TGTGCCAGCAAGCCGGACCGAGCAACCTACGAGCAGTACTTC
>-|TRBV5-4|-|TRBJ1-1
CASSATTGNTEAFF
TGTGCCAGCAGCGCAACGACCGGTAACACTGAAGCTTTCTTT
>-|TRBV12-5|-|TRBJ2-1
CASGLRLGDSYNEQFF
TGTGCTAGTGGTTTGCGACTAGGGGACTCCTACAATGAGCAGTTCTTC
>-|TRBV29-1|TRBD1|TRBJ1-2
CSVQTGVNGYTF
TGCAGCGTTCAGACAGGGGTCAATGGCTACACCTTC
>-|TRBV28|TRBD2|TRBJ2-1
CASPSGEPDNEQFF
TGTGCCAGTCCTAGCGGGGAGCCCGACAATGAGCAGTTCTTC
>once|TRBV12-5|TRBD1|TRBJ2-3
CASGSGQGRPDTQYF
TGTGCTAGTGGCTCCGGACAGGGGAGGCCAGATACGCAGTATTTT
>-|TRBV6-1|TRBD1|TRBJ2-7
CASSARTRQGAVYEQYF
TGTGCCAGCAGTGCAAGAACCCGACAGGGGGCAGTCTACGAGCAGTACTTC
>-|TRBV28|TRBD1|TRBJ1-1
CACRTGVIERTEAFF
TGTGCCTGTCGGACAGGGGTGATCGAGAGAACTGAAGCTTTCTTT
>-|TRBV11-2|-|TRBJ1-1
CASSLGVTQGLNTEAFF
TGTGCCAGCAGCTTAGGTGTCACTCAGGGATTGAACACTGAAGCTTTCTTT
>-|TRBV19|-|TRBJ1-2
CASSPAVGYGYTF
TGTGCCAGTAGCCCTGCAGTAGGATATGGCTACACCTTC
>-|TRBV7-2|-|TRBJ2-1
CASSLAKGHNEQFF
TGTGCCAGCAGCTTAGCGAAGGGGCACAATGAGCAGTTCTTC
>-|TRBV6-5|TRBD1|TRBJ2-7
CASSYFGQGTEQYF
TGTGCCAGCAGTTACTTCGGACAGGGGACCGAGCAGTACTTC
>few|TRBV5-4|-|TRBJ1-1
CASSYMDGYTEAFF
TGTGCCAGCAGCTATATGGACGGTTACACTGAAGCTTTCTTT
>-|TRBV28|-|TRBJ1-4
CASKDSNEKLFF
TGTGCCAGCAAGGACAGTAATGAAAAACTGTTTTTT
>-|TRBV29-1|TRBD1|TRBJ2-1
CSVGGQGNEQFF
TGCAGCGTTGGGGGACAGGGTAATGAGCAGTTCTTC
>-|TRBV7-9|TRBD1|TRBJ2-5
CASSPWTPGGETQYF
TGTGCCAGCAGCCCATGGACCCCAGGGGGAGAGACCCAGTACTTC